This T cell receptor (beta chain) was recovered during a study of shared clonotypes between healthy human individuals. Study results and caveats: Researchers sampled blood only, noting tissue repertoires likely differ. In contrast to clonotypes shared by all four donors, non-shared clonotypes had lower generation probabilities.

Adults of Caucasian background living in Nashville, Tennessee made up all donors. Investigators divided CD4+ cells into CD45RA+ naive and CD45RA-negative memory subsets. CDR1 and CDR2 from the germline V gene are MNHEY and SMNVEV (reference sequence). The V and J ends lost 4 bases and 9 bases respectively, with 7 bases between them. The CDR3 covers 12 residues. Clones were sequenced by immunoSEQ multiplex PCR, and TCRdb holds only the in-frame ones, with some missing. Of 2 million to 3 million clones in the sample, approximately 93% were seen once. Turning to this clone: The antigen is not known.

The J gene is TRBJ1-6, the V gene TRBV27; D is undetermined. Sequencing was done on a sample of naive CD4+ T cells from PBMCs. Subset denoted: CD45RA+ positively selected. This clonotype originated in a young man in good health. Some clones in this sample may be carry-over from other donors' samples. The CDR3 DNA follows: TGTGCCAGCAGTTCACCGAGTTCACCCCTCCACTTT. Translated: CASSSPSSPLHF.